Listed below are T cell receptor beta chains from one sample, sequenced in a study of blood T cell repertoires in COVID-19. Some clones are missing from TCRdb's copy, which holds only in-frame ones; the method was immunoSEQ multiplex PCR. The sample has about 89,000 clones, approximately 80% seen once. The specimen sequenced was peripheral blood. These receptors came from a human donor in a cohort sampled during active COVID-19. CDR3s include the opening cysteine and the closing phenylalanine or tryptophan. D genes are given only for firm matches.

cdr3_aa v_call d_call
CASSQRGYYGYTF TRBV4-3 .
CASRGGAGTGYEKLFF TRBV28 TRBD1
CASIAPNTYEQYF TRBV28 .
CASSLEGLPSSYNEQFF TRBV5-1 .
CSAGGGHEQYF TRBV20-1 TRBD2
CASSLRGGIVEQYF TRBV7-2 .
CASTALPLASGSGNEQYF TRBV9 TRBD2
CASSPGTSLFEQFF TRBV28 TRBD2
CASSLSRAPYEQYF TRBV28 .
CAWSVRSSYGYTF TRBV30 .
CATSRGEAGVAFF TRBV15 .
CSVRLAGGTGELFF TRBV29-1 TRBD2
CASSQSISGRRYEQYF TRBV4-2 TRBD2
CASSLSSGQQETQYF TRBV7-2 TRBD2
CASRKGLTNRKDTGELFF TRBV19 .
CASRIRVGGRSGRGDNEQFF TRBV27 TRBD2
CASSQGTSGSVEQFF TRBV9 TRBD2
CASSHSGTAYEQYF TRBV3-1/TRBV3-2 TRBD1
CASSTGGAESPLHF TRBV7-9 TRBD1
CASSYSEGGTEAFF TRBV6-2/TRBV6-3 .
CASRAPGLFYEQYF TRBV6-5 .
CASSQTLAYEQYF TRBV4-3 .
CASSSGQTNTGELFF TRBV5-1 TRBD1
CASSLTGDPRTEAFF TRBV18 TRBD1
CASRYSGSRHEQFF TRBV7-2 TRBD2
CASSRGFPNYGYTF TRBV25-1 .
CASSPNSNQPQHF TRBV28 .
CASSHWESNSPLHF TRBV3-1/TRBV3-2 .
CASSYHRHYTF TRBV6-2/TRBV6-3 .
CSVPGTSGSPWGTQYF TRBV29-1 TRBD2
CASSQLRSTSGYTF TRBV14 .
CASSYQAYTGELFF TRBV14 .
CASSPGGRERDTQYF TRBV7-9 TRBD2
CASSYRGRAGETQYF TRBV6-2/TRBV6-3 TRBD2
CASSYGASLGYF TRBV6-2/TRBV6-3 .
CASSEAVGPQAQYF TRBV6-1 .
CASSSPGTGREAFF TRBV27 TRBD1
CASTKDGVETQYF TRBV7-9 .
CASSFWGGRYEQYF TRBV27 .
CASTLAGAVDTQYF TRBV5-1 TRBD2
CASSRNTGTGSSYNEQFF TRBV5-8 TRBD1
CATSRGSGGLWTDTQYF TRBV15 TRBD2
CASSSRLASNTGELFF TRBV2 TRBD2
CASRPGMDSPLHF TRBV14 .
CASSLGSGQGPHEQYF TRBV5-1 TRBD1
CASSPAGAGSGELFF TRBV4-1 .